This T cell receptor beta chain was profiled in a study of CD8 T cells in ankylosing spondylitis. A single record per CDR3 protein comes from TCRdb applying MiXCR to the 5' RACE reads. The sample consists of roughly 240,000 distinct CDR3 sequences, 30% to 40% of them appearing once. Note on this clonotype: One junction end does not reproduce the germline sequence, and a read error may be involved.

The CDR3 is 12 residues long. V gene TRBV12-3 or TRBV12-4 combines with J gene TRBJ2-3, with 8 bases fitting TRBD1. The sequence derives from a male donor with ankylosing spondylitis or in good health (not recorded which). Sequenced input: blood, either unsorted or a sorted T cell fraction (not recorded which). The CDR3 spells CASSSGTGTQYF. CDR3 sequence (DNA): TGTGCCAGCAGTTCCGGGACAGGTACGCAGTATTTT.